A selection of T cell receptor beta chains follows, all from one sample in a study of glioma-infiltrating T cells. TCRdb reprocessed the multiplex PCR reads via MiXCR and lists one record per CDR3 protein. Counted here are fewer than 200,000 distinct CDR3 sequences, over 40% occurring once; the ten biggest clones make up about 5.2%. Sequenced: glioma tissue, nonneoplastic brain tissue, or PBMCs (not recorded which). The source of these receptors is a human donor with low-grade glioma or glioblastoma, undergoing nonglioma brain surgery, or in good health (not recorded which). Each CDR3 is given with its conserved first and last residue. Each record gives: J gene, clone size, V gene, D gene, CDR3 DNA, CDR3 protein. A D gene is named only where the DNA matches it firmly. Clone size is stated in some rows and not others, as once, few, many or a class when expanded.

TRBJ2-1 - TRBV14 TRBD2 TGTGCCAGCAGCCCCTTGGGGTGCGGGAGGATTAGTGAGCAGTTCTTC CASSPLGCGRISEQFF
TRBJ1-2 - TRBV12-3/TRBV12-4 - TGTCCCAGCAGTTTACCGGGTGACTATGGCTACACCTTC CPSSLPGDYGYTF
TRBJ1-1 many TRBV19 TRBD1 TGTGCCAGTAGTATGACAGGGGACACTGAAGCTTTCTTT CASSMTGDTEAFF
TRBJ2-1 many TRBV6-1 TRBD2 TGTGCCACCCTAGGACTAGTCAATGAGCAGTTCTTC CATLGLVNEQFF
TRBJ2-7 - TRBV12-3/TRBV12-4 TRBD2 TGTGCCAGCAGCGTCCACACTAGCGGAGCTATCTACGAGCAGTACTTC CASSVHTSGAIYEQYF
TRBJ2-7 - TRBV6-2/TRBV6-3 TRBD1 TGTGCCAGCAGTGCCGACAGGGGGCGAAAAGAGCAGTACTTC CASSADRGRKEQYF
TRBJ2-7 - TRBV14 TRBD1 TGTGCCAGCAGCCAACCAGGGGGCGAGCAGTACTTC CASSQPGGEQYF
TRBJ2-3 many TRBV7-6 - TGTGCCAGCAGCTTAGTTGGGGAAGCAGATACGCAGTATTTT CASSLVGEADTQYF
TRBJ1-2 - TRBV7-8 - TGTGCCAGCAGGTTAGGTTCTCAGGGATATAACTATGGCTACACCTTC CASRLGSQGYNYGYTF
TRBJ2-3 many TRBV7-9 - TGTGCCAGCAGCAGGGGGGCTAAACAAGAGTCGCAGTATTTT CASSRGAKQESQYF
TRBJ1-5 many TRBV28 - TGTGCCAGCAGACCACAGGGAATCGCCTATAGCAATCAGCCCCAGCATTTT CASRPQGIAYSNQPQHF
TRBJ2-7 - TRBV25-1 - TGTGCAAGCAGTGGGTTAGGGTCCTACAATGAGCAGTACTTC CASSGLGSYNEQYF
TRBJ2-1 - TRBV18 - TGTGCCAGCTTCGATGGCGATGAGCAGTTCTTC CASFDGDEQFF
TRBJ2-3 - TRBV28 - TGTGCCAGCAGTTTATTAGAGTCTAGAACAGATACGCAGTATTTT CASSLLESRTDTQYF
TRBJ1-1 - TRBV10-3 - TGTGCCATCAAGTCTTTAGGGGGTAACACTGAAGCTTTCTTT CAIKSLGGNTEAFF
TRBJ1-1 many TRBV20-1 - TGCAGTGCCACGAATTTCCAGGGTAGGACTGAAGCTTTCTTT CSATNFQGRTEAFF
TRBJ2-1 - TRBV4-1 TRBD2 TGCGCCAGCAGCCAGCCGGGACTAGCGGGCGGGGGGGATGAGCAGTTCTTC CASSQPGLAGGGDEQFF
TRBJ1-1 many TRBV19 - TGTGCCAGTAGTCCCACAGTTATGAACACTGAAGCTTTCTTT CASSPTVMNTEAFF
TRBJ2-5 few TRBV29-1 TRBD2 TGCAGCGCAGACCGGGGGGGGGAAGAGACCCAGTACTTC CSADRGGEETQYF
TRBJ1-1 - TRBV10-3 TRBD1 TGTGCCATCAGGGCCGGGACAGGGATCTTGAACACTGAAGCTTTCTTT CAIRAGTGILNTEAFF
TRBJ2-1 few TRBV12-5 - TGTGCTAGTGGCCTGCACAGGGAGAACGGGAATGAGCAGTTCTTC CASGLHRENGNEQFF
TRBJ2-6 few TRBV6-1 - TGTGCCAGCAGTCTTGGGACGCTCTCTGGGGCCAACGTCCTGACTTTC CASSLGTLSGANVLTF
TRBJ2-1 many TRBV6-1 TRBD2 TGTGCCAGCAGTCCCCTAGGCGGGACTAGCGCCTACAATGAGCAGTTCTTC CASSPLGGTSAYNEQFF